What follows describes a single T cell receptor (beta chain). Its antigen is unknown. Measured with immunoSEQ multiplex PCR; TCRdb has only the in-frame clones, and not every one. The top ten hold roughly 0.93% of the sample, which has approximately 280,000 clones, over 75% seen once. In germline, CDR1 is SGDLS, CDR2 YYNGEE. The CDR3 sequence is 15 residues long. Trimming left V 1 base short and J 2 bases short, with 12 bases between. While the first cohort had about 610 subjects, the donors belonged to the separate validation cohort of over a hundred subjects. This specimen comes from a study of cytomegalovirus exposure and HLA in healthy donors. Turning to the study itself: The roughly 120 validation repertoires, a later analysis reported, used the same platform as the roughly 730 repertoires from the first cohort. Study-wide results and limits: Cytomegalovirus association was listed for 150 or so TCR beta chains. A few chains linked to CMV were shown in vitro to be specific for CMV antigens.

This receptor was obtained from a woman in her late teens or twenties in good health and CMV-seronegative. Specimen: PBMCs. V usage is TRBV9 and J usage is TRBJ2-5; D ambiguous. The CDR3 here is CASSVSGTEQETQYF. The DNA for the CDR3 is TGTGCCAGCAGCGTATCCGGTACAGAACAAGAGACCCAGTACTTC.